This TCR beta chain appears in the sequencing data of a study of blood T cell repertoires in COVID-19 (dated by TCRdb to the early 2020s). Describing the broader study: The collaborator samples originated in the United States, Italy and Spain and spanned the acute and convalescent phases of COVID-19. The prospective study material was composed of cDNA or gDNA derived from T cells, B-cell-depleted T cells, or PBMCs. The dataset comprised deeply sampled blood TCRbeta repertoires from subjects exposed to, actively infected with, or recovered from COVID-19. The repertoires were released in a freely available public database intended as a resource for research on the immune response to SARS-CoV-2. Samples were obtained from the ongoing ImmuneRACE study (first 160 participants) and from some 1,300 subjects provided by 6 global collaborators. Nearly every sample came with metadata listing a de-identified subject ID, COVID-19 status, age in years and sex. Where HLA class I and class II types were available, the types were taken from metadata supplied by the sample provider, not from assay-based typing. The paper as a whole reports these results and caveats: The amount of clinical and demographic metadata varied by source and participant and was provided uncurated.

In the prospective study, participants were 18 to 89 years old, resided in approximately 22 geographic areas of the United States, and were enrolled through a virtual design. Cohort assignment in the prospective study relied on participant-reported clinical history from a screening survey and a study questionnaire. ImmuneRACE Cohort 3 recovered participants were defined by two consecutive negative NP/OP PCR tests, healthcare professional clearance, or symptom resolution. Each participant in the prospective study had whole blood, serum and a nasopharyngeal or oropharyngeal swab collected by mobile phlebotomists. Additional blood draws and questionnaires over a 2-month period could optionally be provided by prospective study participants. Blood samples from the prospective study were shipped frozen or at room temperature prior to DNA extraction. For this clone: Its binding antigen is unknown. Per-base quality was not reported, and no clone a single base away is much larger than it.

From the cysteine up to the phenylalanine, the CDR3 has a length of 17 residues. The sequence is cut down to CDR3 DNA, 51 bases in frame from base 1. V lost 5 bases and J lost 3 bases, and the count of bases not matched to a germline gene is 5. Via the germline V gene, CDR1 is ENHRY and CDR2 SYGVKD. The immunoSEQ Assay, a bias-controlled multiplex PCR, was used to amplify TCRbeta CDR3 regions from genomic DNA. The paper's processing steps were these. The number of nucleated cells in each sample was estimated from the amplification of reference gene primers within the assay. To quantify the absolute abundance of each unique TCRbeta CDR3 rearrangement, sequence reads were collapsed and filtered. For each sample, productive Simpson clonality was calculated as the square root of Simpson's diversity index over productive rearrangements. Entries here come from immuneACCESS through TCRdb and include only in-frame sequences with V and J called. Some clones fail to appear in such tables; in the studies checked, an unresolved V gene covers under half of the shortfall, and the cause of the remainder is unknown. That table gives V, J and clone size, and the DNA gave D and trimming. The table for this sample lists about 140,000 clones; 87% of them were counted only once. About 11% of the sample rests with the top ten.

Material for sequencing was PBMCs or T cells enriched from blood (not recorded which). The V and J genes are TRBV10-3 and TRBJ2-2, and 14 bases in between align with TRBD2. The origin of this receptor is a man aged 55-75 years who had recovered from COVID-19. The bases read TGTGCCATCAGTCCCTTGGGACTAGCGGGAGACACCGGGGAGCTGTTTTTT. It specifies CAISPLGLAGDTGELFF.